Following are 15 T cell receptor beta chains from one sample sequenced in a study of blood T cell repertoires in COVID-19. Assay used: immunoSEQ multiplex PCR; TCRdb lists only in-frame clones, some missing. The sample records 20,000 to 30,000 clones, around 88% being singletons. The material sequenced was peripheral blood. The receptors stem from a man aged 70-80 years with acute or convalescent COVID-19.

The chain joins TRBV29-1 to TRBJ2-1; possibly TRBD1 for D (7 bases). CDR1 and CDR2 (germline): SQVTM, ANQGSEA. This CDR3 spans 15 amino acids. V lost 1 base, J lost 6 bases, and 16 bases lay in between. CDR3 bases: TGCAGCGTTGAAGGGAGGGCAGGGGGATCCAATGAGCAGTTCTTC. It translates to CSVEGRAGGSNEQFF.

In DNA, the CDR3 is TGCAGCGTTGAAGTCCGGTCTAATGAAAAACTGTTTTTT. Translating gives CSVEVRSNEKLFF. The chain employs TRBV29-1 and TRBJ1-4, with unresolved D. Germline V gene sequence: CDR1 SQVTM, CDR2 ANQGSEA. Deletions cut 1 base from V and 3 bases from J, with 6 bases between. The CDR3 has 13 amino acids.

The rearrangement uses TRBV7-2 and TRBJ2-5; D gene unclear. The V and J ends lost 1 base and 5 bases respectively, with 8 bases between them. In germline, CDR1 is SGHTA, CDR2 FQGNSA. There are 13 residues in the CDR3. The CDR3 DNA reads as TGTGCCAGCAGCTTAGGCGCGCTGGAGACCCAGTACTTC. Protein: CASSLGALETQYF.

The genes are TRBV6-5 and TRBJ1-2; D possibly corresponds to TRBD1 (6 bases). Germline CDR1 and CDR2: MNHEY and SVGAGI. Trimming left V 5 bases short and J 4 bases short, with 14 bases between. CDR3 length: 14 residues. In DNA form, the CDR3 reads TGTGCCAGCAGTAAAACCCAGGGGACCTATGGCTACACCTTC. Translation gives CASSKTQGTYGYTF.

The chain couples TRBV5-1 to TRBJ2-3, with 10 nucleotides matching TRBD2. Germline lookup yields CDR1 SGHRS and CDR2 YFSETQ. Germline trimming cut 3 bases from V and 3 bases from J; bases unmatched to any gene: 10. The CDR3 is 17 residues long. CDR3 residues: CASSSASGRRSTDTQYF. The DNA of the CDR3 is TGCGCCAGCAGCTCGGCTAGCGGGAGAAGGTCGACAGATACGCAGTATTTT. Full variable domain (missing parts from reference TRBV5-1 and TRBJ2-3): KAGVTQTPRYLIKTRGQQVTLSCSPISGHRSVSWYQQTPGQGLQFLFEYFSETQRNKGNFPGRFSGRQFSNSRSEMNVSTLELGDSALYLCASSSASGRRSTDTQYFGPGTRLTVL.

This chain uses TRBV19 with TRBJ1-5, with D possibly matching TRBD1 (6 bases). CDR1 and CDR2 from the germline V gene are LNHDA and SQIVND (reference sequence). The V gene lost 7 bases and the J gene lost 5 bases, with 12 bases spanning the gap. This CDR3 has 13 residues. This chain's CDR3 is CASTRDTYQPQHF. For the CDR3, the DNA is TGTGCCAGTACCCGGGACACCTATCAGCCCCAGCATTTT.

This chain links TRBV10-3 with TRBJ1-1; D is unclear. V was clipped by 6 bases and J by 5 bases, with 10 bases between them. CDR1 is ENHRY, CDR2 SYGVKD, per germline. CDR3 length: 12 residues. This CDR3 is CAIREGGTEAFF. CDR3 sequence (DNA): TGTGCCATCAGGGAAGGAGGGACTGAAGCTTTCTTT.

This chain joins TRBV20-1 and TRBJ1-5; maybe TRBD1 (5 bases). Looked up from germline, CDR1 is DFQATT and CDR2 is SNEGSKA (reference sequence). CDR3 length: 14 amino acids. Trimming took off 3 bases at V and 6 bases at J, with 15 bases between the two ends. The CDR3 sequence is CSASIGQGGQPQHF. The CDR3 nucleotides read TGCAGTGCTAGTATCGGTCAGGGTGGTCAGCCCCAGCATTTT.

DNA of the CDR3: TGTGCCAGCAGCCCCAGGGGTGCCGGGGAGCTGTTTTTT. Translated: CASSPRGAGELFF. The chain has TRBV25-1 and TRBJ2-2, with D maybe TRBD1 (6 bases). Between the trimmed V and J ends, which lost 6 bases and 6 bases, there was a span of 11 bases. This CDR3 comprises 13 residues. Germline CDR1 reads MGHDK; CDR2 reads SYGVNS.

This chain joins TRBV4-3 and TRBJ2-3; TRBD1 is a possible D gene (6 bases). Trimming cost V 3 bases and J 0 bases, with 13 bases left between them. The germline CDR1 and CDR2 sequences are LGHNA and YSLEER. The CDR3 contains 16 residues. The chain's CDR3 is CASSQRQEISTDTQYF. The CDR3 bases are TGCGCCAGCAGCCAGCGACAGGAGATAAGCACAGATACGCAGTATTTT.

The V gene is TRBV21-1, the J gene TRBJ2-6; the table assigns TRBD2, which was not confirmed against the DNA. TRBV21-1 constitutes a pseudogene. This CDR3 region has 18 residues. The CDR3 DNA is TGTGCCAGCAGCCCAGTGGGAGTTACCCTCTCTGGGGCCAACGTCCTGACTTTC. This gives the protein CASSPVGVTLSGANVLTF.

The V and J genes are TRBV7-3 and TRBJ1-1, with 7 bases identical to TRBD1. CDR1 SGHTA and CDR2 FQGTGA come from the germline V gene. The junction had 4 bases not matched to a gene; V was cut back by 5 bases and J by 1 base. The CDR3 is 14 residues long. The CDR3 loop reads CASSSQGGNTEAFF. The CDR3 DNA reads as TGTGCCAGCAGCAGTCAGGGGGGGAACACTGAAGCTTTCTTT.

V is TRBV19 and J is TRBJ1-3; 8 bases line up with TRBD1. This CDR3 region has 17 residues. The V gene's germline CDR1 is LNHDA and CDR2 SQIVND (reference sequence). Losses at the gene ends were 2 bases for V and 4 bases for J; bases not matched to a gene: 10. CDR3 sequence (DNA): TGTGCCAGTAGTATAACTAGGACAGGGAGCAAAGGAAACACCATATATTTT. Its translation: CASSITRTGSKGNTIYF.

The chain carries TRBV7-8 and TRBJ2-5; TRBD2 aligns across 10 bases. This CDR3 spans 15 amino acids. Trimming cost V 8 bases and J 5 bases; bases outside gene matches: 11. CDR1 SGHVS and CDR2 FQNEAQ come from the germline V gene. The CDR3 nucleotides are TGTGCCAGCTTTCCGAGCGGGAGGGCCAGGGAGACCCAGTACTTC. The encoded protein is CASFPSGRARETQYF.

The chain recombines TRBV5-1 with TRBJ1-5, with 8 bases aligning to TRBD1. Germline V gene sequence: CDR1 SGHRS, CDR2 YFSETQ. Unmatched junction bases numbered 3, after V lost 1 base and J lost 3 bases. The CDR3 runs to 15 residues. The CDR3 here is CASSLTGGYNQPQHF. DNA for the CDR3: TGCGCCAGCAGCTTGACAGGGGGTTACAATCAGCCCCAGCATTTT.